What follows are 21 T cell receptor beta chains derived from one specimen sequenced in a study of beta chain features in type 1 diabetes. Points from the study as a whole: TCRB CDR3 length was moderately but significantly reduced in all four CD4+ subsets of Type 1 diabetes patients.

The antigens of these receptors remain unknown. Expressed TCRB transcripts were sequenced, since all the RNA that had been isolated was reverse transcribed. Repertoires were generated with immunoSEQ multiplex PCR, while TCRdb's copy carries only in-frame clones and drops some. The sample yields about 170,000 clones, 7.5% to 8.5% seen once. Sequenced input: central memory CD4+ T cells from blood. These receptors came from a man between 18 and 29 years old with type 1 diabetes.

The J gene is TRBJ2-6, the V gene TRBV2; D may be TRBD1 (5 bases). The germline gives CDR1 SNHLY, CDR2 FYNNEI. There are 17 residues in the CDR3. Trimming left V 8 bases short and J 0 bases short, with 17 bases between. The CDR3 is CASRDRQRPSGANVLTF. In DNA, the CDR3 is TGTGCCAGCCGAGACCGACAGAGACCCTCTGGGGCCAACGTCCTGACTTTC. The whole variable domain, filled in from reference TRBV2 and TRBJ2-6, reads EPEVTQTPSHQVTQMGQEVILRCVPISNHLYFYWYRQILGQKVEFLVSFYNNEISEKSEIFDDQFSVERPDGSNFTLKIRSTKLEDSAMYFCASRDRQRPSGANVLTFGAGSRLTVL.

This clone was counted between two and nine times. The chain has TRBV28 and TRBJ2-3; 13 positions match TRBD2. The CDR3 runs to 17 residues. Germline CDR1 and CDR2: MDHEN and SYDVKM. V dropped 3 bases and J dropped 5; count of bases not matched to a gene: 8. The CDR3 reads CASSFQTSGGWRDTQYF. The DNA for the CDR3 is TGTGCCAGCAGTTTTCAGACTAGCGGGGGGTGGCGAGATACGCAGTATTTT.

This clone was seen more than once but under ten times. J is TRBJ2-3 and V is TRBV6-5; 10 nucleotides agree with TRBD2. Per germline, CDR1 MNHEY and CDR2 SVGAGI. The CDR3 loop spans 14 amino acids. J was trimmed by 4 bases and V by 7 bases; bases with no gene match: 5. DNA of the CDR3: TGTGCCAGCACAGCGGGAGGGCCCGCAGATACGCAGTATTTT. Amino acid sequence: CASTAGGPADTQYF.

This clone was found a few times. The chain has TRBV7-2 and TRBJ2-5; D unresolved. In germline, CDR1 is SGHTA, CDR2 FQGNSA. This CDR3 spans 15 amino acids. The germline V and J ends were trimmed by 1 base and 3 bases, with 12 bases remaining between them. CDR3 loop: CASSLGASVKETQYF. For the CDR3, the DNA is TGTGCCAGCAGCTTAGGAGCCAGCGTAAAAGAGACCCAGTACTTC. The full variable domain, with the rest looked up from reference TRBV7-2 and TRBJ2-5, is GAGVSQSPSNKVTEKGKDVELRCDPISGHTALYWYRQSLGQGLEFLIYFQGNSAPDKSGLPSDRFSAERTGGSVSTLTIQRTQQEDSAVYLCASSLGASVKETQYFGPGTRLLVL.

The chain combines TRBV30 with TRBJ1-3; D might be TRBD1 (5 bases). Germline values: CDR1 GTSNPN, CDR2 SVGIG (reference sequence). The CDR3 has 19 amino acids. The V end lost 0 bases, the J end lost 0 bases, and 21 bases lay between the germline ends. The CDR3 DNA sequence: TGTGCCTGGAGTGTACTAGGGGTCGGGGGTTCTTTCTCTGGAAACACCATATATTTT. It translates to CAWSVLGVGGSFSGNTIYF.

This clone was recorded at least ten times. V gene TRBV14 combines with J gene TRBJ2-1; 11 bases agree with TRBD2. Germline V CDR1 and CDR2: SGHDN, FVKESK. J was trimmed by 3 bases and V by 1 base; bases with no gene match: 2. The CDR3 sequence is 16 residues long. CDR3: CASSQGGTSGYNEQFF. In DNA form, the CDR3 reads TGTGCCAGCAGCCAAGGAGGGACTAGCGGCTACAATGAGCAGTTCTTC. Variable domain in full (rest from reference TRBV14 and TRBJ2-1): EAGVTQFPSHSVIEKGQTVTLRCDPISGHDNLYWYRRVMGKEIKFLLHFVKESKQDESGMPNNRFLAERTGGTYSTLKVQPAELEDSGVYFCASSQGGTSGYNEQFFGPGTRLTVL.

There are a few counts of this clone. The V gene is TRBV29-1, the J gene TRBJ2-5; D is perhaps TRBD1 (5 bases). Trimming cost V 0 bases and J 2 bases, with 13 bases left between them. This CDR3 has 15 residues. CDR1 and CDR2 from the germline V gene are SQVTM and ANQGSEA. The CDR3 region is CSVEDAQGLQETQYF. Here the CDR3 DNA reads TGCAGCGTTGAAGATGCCCAGGGCTTACAAGAGACCCAGTACTTC.

This clone was observed a few times. Here the CDR3 reads CASSYGTGGNTIYF. The CDR3 DNA is TGTGCCAGCAGCTATGGGACAGGGGGAAACACCATATATTTT. The V call is TRBV7-2, the J call TRBJ1-3, with 9 bases identical to TRBD1. The CDR3 extends over 14 amino acids. Germline values: CDR1 SGHTA, CDR2 FQGNSA. Trimming cost V 4 bases and J 4 bases; bases outside gene matches: 2.

This clone turned up a few times. The gene calls are TRBV7-7 and TRBJ2-5, with 10 bases lining up with TRBD1. This CDR3 is built from 15 residues. The V gene end was trimmed by 4 bases and the J gene end by 2 bases; junction bases not matched to a gene: 4. Looked up from germline, CDR1 is SSHAT and CDR2 is FNYEAQ (reference sequence). CDR3 in DNA: TGTGCCAGCAGCTCGGGACAGGGGCAACAAGAGACCCAGTACTTC. Translated, it gives CASSSGQGQQETQYF.

This clone appeared a few times. The chain joins TRBV6-1 to TRBJ2-7; TRBD2 agrees at 11 bases. The CDR3 is 14 residues long. Trimming took 3 bases from V and 3 from J; bases not matched to a gene: 1. Germline V gives CDR1 MNHNS, CDR2 SASEGT. The CDR3 coding sequence is TGTGCCAGCAGTGAGACTAGCGGGATCTACGAGCAGTACTTC. Protein: CASSETSGIYEQYF.

This clone was seen more than once but under ten times. The rearrangement links TRBV7-9 to TRBJ1-4; unclear D gene. Per germline, CDR1 SEHNR and CDR2 FQNEAQ (reference sequence). The V end lost 2 bases, the J end lost 12 bases, and 16 bases lay between the germline ends. CDR3 length: 14 amino acids. CDR3 bases: TGTGCCAGCAGCTTAAATCAAGTTGCTGTAGAACTGTTTTTT. This translates into CASSLNQVAVELFF. The variable domain in full, with the rest retrieved from reference TRBV7-9 and TRBJ1-4, is DTGVSQNPRHKITKRGQNVTFRCDPISEHNRLYWYRQTLGQGPEFLTYFQNEAQLEKSRLLSDRFSAERPKGSFSTLEIQRTEQGDSAMYLCASSLNQVAVELFFGSGTQLSVL.

V usage is TRBV27 and J usage is TRBJ1-1; perhaps TRBD1 as D (5 bases). The CDR3 contains 13 residues. CDR1 and CDR2 from the germline V gene are MNHEY and SMNVEV (reference sequence). V shed 2 bases and J shed 7 bases, with 11 bases lying between them. CDR3 in amino acids: CASSLKVRDEAFF. CDR3 in DNA: TGTGCCAGCAGTTTAAAGGTCAGGGATGAAGCTTTCTTT.

V usage is TRBV7-2 and J usage is TRBJ2-3; 10 nucleotides align to TRBD1. CDR1 and CDR2 (germline): SGHTA, FQGNSA. CDR3 length: 17 amino acids. Germline trimming cut 4 bases from V and 4 bases from J; bases unmatched to any gene: 11. The CDR3 coding sequence is TGTGCCAGCAGCTCATGGACAGGGGGGATGATCGCAGATACGCAGTATTTT. Its translation is CASSSWTGGMIADTQYF.

V is TRBV10-3 and J is TRBJ1-2; TRBD1 matches at 7 bases. There are 14 residues in the CDR3. Trimming took 3 bases from V and 8 from J; bases not matched to a gene: 9. Germline V gene data show CDR1 as ENHRY and CDR2 as SYGVKD. CDR3 sequence: CAISDMKGASGYTF. CDR3 DNA sequence: TGTGCCATCAGTGATATGAAGGGGGCGTCAGGCTACACCTTC.

The chain employs TRBV5-1 and TRBJ2-3, with D unclear. Trimming took off 4 bases at V and 1 base at J, with 16 bases between the two ends. Germline V lookup: CDR1 SGHRS, CDR2 YFSETQ. The length of the CDR3 is 16 residues. As DNA, the CDR3 is TGCGCCAGCAGCCCCCCGACTGCCTGGGGCACAGATACGCAGTATTTT. It codes for CASSPPTAWGTDTQYF.

The chain employs TRBV19 and TRBJ1-2; a possible D gene is TRBD1 (6 bases). The V gene lost 8 bases and the J gene lost 6 bases, with 16 bases spanning the gap. Germline loops: CDR1 LNHDA, CDR2 SQIVND (reference sequence). This CDR3 comprises 13 residues. CDR3 loop: CASHPQGRDGYTF. DNA for the CDR3: TGTGCCAGTCACCCTCAGGGGCGGGATGGCTACACCTTC.

The table lists this clone with a few counts. This chain uses TRBV6-6 with TRBJ1-3; tentatively, D is TRBD1 (5 bases). The V gene's germline CDR1 is MNHNY and CDR2 SVGAGI (reference sequence). The CDR3 runs 14 residues. Trimming took 7 bases from V and 3 from J, leaving 13 bases between them. CDR3 protein: CASTPGGGGNTIYF. The CDR3 DNA reads as TGTGCCAGCACCCCCGGGGGAGGTGGAAACACCATATATTTT.

The chain combines TRBV7-8 with TRBJ2-7; TRBD1 matches at 8 bases. The CDR3 is made up of 15 amino acids. Germline loops: CDR1 SGHVS, CDR2 FQNEAQ. The ends lost 4 bases at V and 2 bases at J; junction bases unmatched: 7. The chain's CDR3 is CASSSLRDRTYEQYF. CDR3 in DNA: TGTGCCAGCAGCTCCCTCCGGGACAGGACCTACGAGCAGTACTTC. Full variable domain (remainder filled in from reference TRBV7-8 and TRBJ2-7): GAGVSQSPRYKVAKRGQDVALRCDPISGHVSLFWYQQALGQGPEFLTYFQNEAQLDKSGLPSDRFFAERPEGSVSTLKIQRTQQEDSAVYLCASSSLRDRTYEQYFGPGTRLTVT.

The rearrangement links TRBV19 to TRBJ2-4; TRBD1 aligns across 7 bases. Germline V gene lookup returns CDR1 LNHDA and CDR2 SQIVND (reference sequence). V was pared by 5 bases and J by 1 base, with 8 bases of the junction left unmatched. The CDR3 sequence is 16 residues long. CDR3 loop: CASSPRTGLAKNIQYF. The DNA for the CDR3 is TGTGCCAGTAGTCCCCGGACAGGCCTGGCCAAAAACATTCAGTACTTC. Using reference TRBV19 and TRBJ2-4 for the parts outside the CDR3, the full variable domain is DGGITQSPKYLFRKEGQNVTLSCEQNLNHDAMYWYRQDPGQGLRLIYYSQIVNDFQKGDIAEGYSVSREKKESFPLTVTSAQKNPTAFYLCASSPRTGLAKNIQYFGAGTRLSVL.

This sequence joins TRBV10-3 and TRBJ1-1; D is unresolved. Trimming took 7 bases from V and 0 from J, leaving 6 bases between them. The CDR3 has 12 residues. Germline V gene sequence: CDR1 ENHRY, CDR2 SYGVKD. The CDR3: CAIKEMNTEAFF. DNA of the CDR3: TGTGCCATCAAGGAGATGAACACTGAAGCTTTCTTT.

This clone has more than one count but fewer than ten. The chain couples TRBV7-9 to TRBJ2-7; D perhaps matches TRBD2 (5 bases). The CDR3 length is 13 residues. Germline V lookup: CDR1 SEHNR, CDR2 FQNEAQ (reference sequence). Trimming pared 1 base from V and 1 base from J, leaving 5 bases between. The CDR3 nucleotides read TGTGCCAGCAGCTTAGGGGAGTCCTACGAGCAGTACTTC. It is translated as CASSLGESYEQYF.